Below are 32 T cell receptor beta chains sequenced from a single sample in a study of Ad26.COV2.S vaccination and SARS-CoV-2 variants. Sequencing was performed with immunoSEQ multiplex PCR; in TCRdb, only in-frame clones are kept and a portion is missing. The sample contains around 240,000 clones, approximately 87% of which appear only once. Treatment here: 15 to 20 received Ad26.COV2.S at low or high dose, single or two shots; several received placebo; per-sample allocation not given. On day 63 after the first injection, vaccine and placebo recipients gave samples. Here the sequenced sample was peripheral blood, taken in a trial of Ad26.COV2.S vaccine versus placebo. The receptors here all came from a person aged 18 to 59 who received the Ad26.COV2.S COVID-19 vaccine or a placebo.

V and J are TRBV7-9 and TRBJ2-1; D is ambiguous. Trimming removed 4 bases at V and 1 base at J, with 17 bases between. The CDR3 has 17 residues. Germline V gene sequence: CDR1 SEHNR, CDR2 FQNEAQ (reference sequence). CDR3 nucleotide sequence: TGTGCCAGCAGCTCCCGGGCCCCCCCTGGTTCCTACAATGAGCAGTTCTTC. This gives the protein CASSSRAPPGSYNEQFF.

The rearrangement uses TRBV30 and TRBJ2-7, with 9 bases fitting TRBD1. CDR1 GTSNPN and CDR2 SVGIG come from the germline V gene (reference sequence). V was clipped by 8 bases and J by 0 bases; unmatched bases: 8. The CDR3 consists of 14 residues. The CDR3 DNA reads TGTGCCAGCGAGGGACAGGGAAGCTCCTACGAGCAGTACTTC. It translates to CASEGQGSSYEQYF. The variable domain in full, with the rest retrieved from reference TRBV30 and TRBJ2-7, is SQTIHQWPATLVQPVGSPLSLECTVEGTSNPNLYWYRQAAGRGLQLLFYSVGIGQISSEVPQNLSASRPQDRQFILSSKKLLLSDSGFYLCASEGQGSSYEQYFGPGTRLTVT.

This rearrangement joins TRBV19 to TRBJ2-2; a possible D gene is TRBD2 (6 bases). V was shortened by 3 bases and J by 4 bases, with 9 bases between the two germline ends. This CDR3 is 14 amino acids long. Germline CDR1 reads LNHDA; CDR2 reads SQIVND (reference sequence). This CDR3 reads CASSMGGFTGELFF. The DNA of the CDR3 is TGTGCCAGTAGTATGGGAGGCTTCACCGGGGAGCTGTTTTTT. The full variable domain, completed using reference TRBV19 and TRBJ2-2, is DGGITQSPKYLFRKEGQNVTLSCEQNLNHDAMYWYRQDPGQGLRLIYYSQIVNDFQKGDIAEGYSVSREKKESFPLTVTSAQKNPTAFYLCASSMGGFTGELFFGEGSRLTVL.

This clone came up a few times. The genes are TRBV24-1 and TRBJ2-1, with a possible D match to TRBD2 (5 bases). Germline CDR1 reads KGHDR; CDR2 reads SFDVKD. V lost 2 bases and J 1 base, leaving 14 bases between the germline ends. The CDR3 covers 17 residues. CDR3 residues: CATSDSSTGNSYNEQFF. CDR3 sequence (DNA): TGTGCCACCAGTGATTCGTCGACCGGGAATTCCTACAATGAGCAGTTCTTC.

The chain employs TRBV3-1 (or the pseudogene TRBV3-2) and TRBJ1-4, with a tentative D call TRBD1 (5 bases). The CDR3 sequence is 16 residues long. Germline V gene data show CDR1 as LGHDT and CDR2 as YNNKEL (reference sequence). Deletions cut 4 bases from V and 0 bases from J, with 12 bases between. CDR3 coding DNA: TGTGCCAGCAGCCCTTCGAGACAGCCAACTAATGAAAAACTGTTTTTT. It codes for CASSPSRQPTNEKLFF.

The chain joins TRBV9 to TRBJ1-2, with D possibly matching TRBD1 (6 bases). The CDR3 loop spans 13 amino acids. The V end was cut by 4 bases, the J end by 8 bases, with 15 bases between. Looked up from germline, CDR1 is SGDLS and CDR2 is YYNGEE. The CDR3 reads CASSTGTSKGYTF. In DNA, the CDR3 is TGTGCCAGCAGCACAGGGACCAGTAAGGGCTACACCTTC.

The chain is built from TRBV7-3 and TRBJ2-2; D possibly corresponds to TRBD2 (6 bases). Trimming stripped 5 bases from V and 5 bases from J, with 18 bases between. Germline CDR1 is SGHTA and CDR2 is FQGTGA. The CDR3 contains 16 residues. The CDR3 DNA reads as TGTGCCAGCAGCACCTACGGGGGATCGGGTACCGGGGAGCTGTTTTTT. As protein: CASSTYGGSGTGELFF.

This clone was seen just once. The rearrangement links TRBV9 to TRBJ2-1, with 12 bases matching TRBD2. The CDR3 has 15 amino acids. Trimming at V came to 2 bases and at J to 9 bases, leaving 6 bases not matched to a gene. Germline V gene sequence: CDR1 SGDLS, CDR2 YYNGEE. The CDR3 coding sequence is TGTGCCAGCAGCGTGAGGACTAGCGGGATAGGTGAGCAGTTCTTC. It codes for CASSVRTSGIGEQFF. The entire variable domain, with the rest obtained from reference TRBV9 and TRBJ2-1, is as follows: DSGVTQTPKHLITATGQRVTLRCSPRSGDLSVYWYQQSLDQGLQFLIQYYNGEERAKGNILERFSAQQFPDLHSELNLSSLELGDSALYFCASSVRTSGIGEQFFGPGTRLTVL.

V and J are TRBV11-1 and TRBJ2-3; the D gene is possibly TRBD2 (6 bases). V dropped 5 bases and J dropped 4 bases, with 16 bases sitting between them. This CDR3 has 15 amino acids. The germline CDR1 and CDR2 sequences are SGHAT and FQDESV (reference sequence). CDR3 residues: CASSPGDERADTQYF. As DNA, the CDR3 is TGTGCCAGCAGCCCGGGGGACGAGCGGGCAGATACGCAGTATTTT.

The J gene is TRBJ1-2, the V gene TRBV28; D call uncertain. There are 13 residues in the CDR3. Germline CDR1 is MDHEN and CDR2 is SYDVKM. V was trimmed by 9 bases and J by 4 bases, leaving 15 bases between them. The CDR3 loop is CASAPPGFYGYTF. CDR3 bases: TGTGCCAGTGCCCCGCCCGGGTTCTATGGCTACACCTTC.

The chain employs TRBV20-1 and TRBJ2-1; 7 bases line up with TRBD2. V shed 3 bases and J 2 bases; nucleotides not matched to a gene: 10. This CDR3 comprises 16 residues. CDR1 is DFQATT and CDR2 is SNEGSKA in the germline V gene (reference sequence). CDR3 residues: CSASMSSGETYNEQFF. The DNA of the CDR3 is TGCAGTGCTAGTATGTCTAGCGGTGAAACCTACAATGAGCAGTTCTTC.

The chain is built from TRBV5-6 and TRBJ1-4; 11 bases map to TRBD1. Per the germline V gene, CDR1 is SGHDT and CDR2 is YYEEEE. Germline trimming cut 0 bases from V and 7 bases from J; bases unmatched to any gene: 2. CDR3 length: 15 residues. Here the CDR3 reads CASSLGTGGGEKLFF. CDR3 DNA sequence: TGTGCCAGCAGCTTGGGGACAGGGGGCGGTGAAAAACTGTTTTTT. Filled out from reference TRBV5-6 and TRBJ1-4, the complete variable domain reads DAGVTQSPTHLIKTRGQQVTLRCSPKSGHDTVSWYQQALGQGPQFIFQYYEEEERQRGNFPDRFSGHQFPNYSSELNVNALLLGDSALYLCASSLGTGGGEKLFFGSGTQLSVL.

The chain is built from TRBV15 and TRBJ1-5; no clear D gene. Trimming pared 3 bases from V and 7 bases from J, leaving 19 bases between. Germline V gene sequence: CDR1 LNHNV, CDR2 YYDKDF (reference sequence). This CDR3 has 16 amino acids. The DNA of the CDR3 is TGTGCCACCAGCAGTTCCCTCGGGGAGGTCAGGCAGCCCCAGCATTTT. Its protein product is CATSSSLGEVRQPQHF.

The chain's CDR3 is CASSSPGALNSPLHF. CDR3 sequence (DNA): TGTGCCAGCAGTTCCCCGGGGGCACTCAATTCACCCCTCCACTTT. This chain links TRBV28 with TRBJ1-6, with a tentative D call TRBD1 (6 bases). Germline-derived CDR1 and CDR2 are MDHEN and SYDVKM. The V end was cut by 4 bases, the J end by 7 bases, with 14 bases between. The CDR3 covers 15 residues. Full variable domain (remainder filled in from reference TRBV28 and TRBJ1-6): DVKVTQSSRYLVKRTGEKVFLECVQDMDHENMFWYRQDPGLGLRLIYFSYDVKMKEKGDIPEGYSVSREKKERFSLILESASTNQTSMYLCASSSPGALNSPLHFGNGTRLTVT.

This clone came up a few times. The chain employs TRBV7-9 and TRBJ1-5; D is perhaps TRBD1 (5 bases). V was clipped by 3 bases and J by 1 base, with 7 bases between them. There are 14 residues in the CDR3. Germline CDR1 SEHNR, CDR2 FQNEAQ (reference sequence). This chain's CDR3 is CASSFGTSNQPQHF. In DNA form, the CDR3 reads TGTGCCAGCAGCTTCGGGACGAGCAATCAGCCCCAGCATTTT. Complete variable domain (other parts from reference TRBV7-9 and TRBJ1-5): DTGVSQNPRHKITKRGQNVTFRCDPISEHNRLYWYRQTLGQGPEFLTYFQNEAQLEKSRLLSDRFSAERPKGSFSTLEIQRTEQGDSAMYLCASSFGTSNQPQHFGDGTRLSIL.

This chain joins TRBV5-5 and TRBJ2-7; D is unclear. With 0 bases removed from V and 2 bases from J, the gap between germline ends came to 9 bases. Germline V gene sequence: CDR1 SGHKS, CDR2 YYEKEE (reference sequence). The CDR3 spans 14 residues. Here the CDR3 reads CASSLGDSTYEQYF. CDR3 DNA sequence: TGTGCCAGCAGCTTGGGTGACTCCACCTACGAGCAGTACTTC.

J is TRBJ2-1 and V is TRBV28; D possibly corresponds to TRBD1 (6 bases). In germline, CDR1 is MDHEN, CDR2 SYDVKM. The CDR3 is made up of 15 amino acids. Trimming removed 6 bases from V and 0 bases from J, with 12 bases in between. CDR3 DNA: TGTGCCAGCAGCCCCGACAGGAGCTCCTACAATGAGCAGTTCTTC. Residues: CASSPDRSSYNEQFF.

The rearrangement joins TRBV19 to TRBJ1-2; D not resolved. Germline values: CDR1 LNHDA, CDR2 SQIVND (reference sequence). Trimming pared 3 bases from V and 4 bases from J, leaving 15 bases between. This CDR3 has 15 amino acids. CDR3 bases: TGTGCCAGTAGTATCGCTGGTCAAGGAGTCTATGGCTACACCTTC. Its translation: CASSIAGQGVYGYTF.

This clone appeared a few times. V gene TRBV5-4 combines with J gene TRBJ2-2, with unresolved D. The CDR3 sequence is 14 residues long. The V gene lost 1 base and the J gene lost 3 bases, with 7 bases spanning the gap. Germline V gives CDR1 SGHNT, CDR2 YYREEE (reference sequence). CDR3 sequence reads: CASSLTVHTGELFF. CDR3 nucleotide sequence: TGTGCCAGCAGCTTGACAGTTCACACCGGGGAGCTGTTTTTT.

The V and J genes are TRBV9 and TRBJ1-2; unclear D gene. Trimming left V 0 bases short and J 1 base short, with 10 bases between. The CDR3 totals 15 residues. Germline V gene lookup returns CDR1 SGDLS and CDR2 YYNGEE. CDR3 in amino acids: CASSVGGNFNYGYTF. For the CDR3, the DNA is TGTGCCAGCAGCGTAGGCGGCAATTTTAACTATGGCTACACCTTC.

This clone has only one observation. The chain carries TRBV7-8 and TRBJ2-3; D perhaps matches TRBD2 (7 bases). The V end lost 6 bases, the J end lost 4 bases, and 17 bases lay between the germline ends. This CDR3 comprises 15 residues. Germline lookup yields CDR1 SGHVS and CDR2 FQNEAQ. The CDR3 DNA reads as TGTGCCAGCAGTCGCGGGGGCCCGTACGCAGATACGCAGTATTTT. Translation gives CASSRGGPYADTQYF.

J is TRBJ1-5 and V is TRBV19; TRBD1 agrees at 8 bases. The V gene end was trimmed by 7 bases and the J gene end by 3 bases; junction bases not matched to a gene: 8. From germline, CDR1 is LNHDA and CDR2 SQIVND (reference sequence). The CDR3 runs 15 residues. CDR3 amino acids: CASIRTGSDNQPQHF. The CDR3 nucleotides read TGTGCCAGTATCAGGACAGGGAGTGACAATCAGCCCCAGCATTTT.

The CDR3 is CASSWGTGGLETQYF. CDR3 nucleotide sequence: TGTGCCAGCAGCTGGGGGACAGGGGGCTTGGAGACCCAGTACTTC. The gene calls are TRBV13 and TRBJ2-5; 12 bases are a match to TRBD1. Germline CDR1 PRHDT, CDR2 FYEKMQ (reference sequence). CDR3 length: 15 amino acids. Trimming cost V 4 bases and J 5 bases; bases outside gene matches: 5.

This CDR3 reads CASSPPSSGGNTIYF. Written as DNA, the CDR3 is TGTGCCAGCAGTCCCCCGTCGAGTGGTGGAAACACCATATATTTT. The chain combines TRBV28 with TRBJ1-3; D is undetermined. This CDR3 spans 15 amino acids. V dropped 5 bases and J dropped 3 bases, with 14 bases sitting between them. Germline CDR1 and CDR2: MDHEN and SYDVKM.

The chain couples TRBV28 to TRBJ1-5; a weak D match, TRBD1 (5 bases). Germline V gives CDR1 MDHEN, CDR2 SYDVKM. The CDR3 consists of 15 residues. Trimming took off 5 bases at V and 4 bases at J, with 15 bases between the two ends. The CDR3 protein is CASSKGPGVNQPQHF. CDR3 nucleotide sequence: TGTGCCAGCAGTAAGGGACCGGGGGTAAATCAGCCCCAGCATTTT.

The rearrangement uses TRBV5-6 and TRBJ2-5; D gene unclear. The CDR3 is 9 residues long. The germline CDR1 and CDR2 sequences are SGHDT and YYEEEE. V was pared by 8 bases and J by 7 bases, with 6 bases between. The CDR3 region is CARGWTQYF. In DNA form, the CDR3 reads TGTGCCAGGGGGTGGACCCAGTACTTC.

In its sample, this clone was seen a few times. The CDR3 loop is CASKGSVGRNTEAFF. The CDR3 nucleotides read TGTGCCAGTAAAGGGTCAGTCGGAAGGAACACTGAAGCTTTCTTT. The chain is built from TRBV19 and TRBJ1-1; the D is unclear. This CDR3 comprises 15 residues. V gave up 7 bases and J gave up 1 base, with 16 bases separating them. CDR1 is LNHDA, CDR2 SQIVND, per germline (reference sequence). Drawing the rest from reference TRBV19 and TRBJ1-1, the complete variable domain is DGGITQSPKYLFRKEGQNVTLSCEQNLNHDAMYWYRQDPGQGLRLIYYSQIVNDFQKGDIAEGYSVSREKKESFPLTVTSAQKNPTAFYLCASKGSVGRNTEAFFGQGTRLTVV.

The rearrangement links TRBV28 to TRBJ1-2, with 7 bases identical to TRBD1. This CDR3 contains 15 residues. Looked up from germline, CDR1 is MDHEN and CDR2 is SYDVKM. J was trimmed by 0 bases and V by 6 bases; bases with no gene match: 7. DNA of the CDR3: TGTGCCAGCAGAACAGGGGCTGTAGCTAACTATGGCTACACCTTC. It translates to CASRTGAVANYGYTF.

V usage is TRBV11-3 and J usage is TRBJ1-5, with D perhaps TRBD1 (5 bases). Per the germline V gene, CDR1 is SGHNT and CDR2 is YENEEA. CDR3 length: 12 residues. The V gene lost 9 bases and the J gene lost 2 bases, with 8 bases spanning the gap. CDR3 nucleotides: TGTGCCAGGGGGGTCGGCAATCAGCCCCAGCATTTT. It specifies CARGVGNQPQHF.

The CDR3 region has the DNA TGTGCCAGCAGCGTAGAGGACAGGGGGAGGGTTGAAGCTTTCTTT. It is translated as CASSVEDRGRVEAFF. The genes are TRBV9 and TRBJ1-1, with 10 bases identical to TRBD1. CDR3 length: 15 amino acids. Germline lookup yields CDR1 SGDLS and CDR2 YYNGEE. Trimming cost V 0 bases and J 7 bases; bases outside gene matches: 6.

The V gene is TRBV15, the J gene TRBJ2-1; D is unresolved. In germline, CDR1 is LNHNV, CDR2 YYDKDF (reference sequence). V gave up 5 bases and J gave up 9 bases, with 8 bases separating them. This CDR3 spans 11 amino acids. Written as DNA, the CDR3 is TGTGCCACCAGCGGTAGAGGTGAGCAGTTCTTC. This encodes CATSGRGEQFF. Complete variable domain (other parts from reference TRBV15 and TRBJ2-1): DAMVIQNPRYQVTQFGKPVTLSCSQTLNHNVMYWYQQKSSQAPKLLFHYYDKDFNNEADTPDNFQSRRPNTSFCFLDIRSPGLGDTAMYLCATSGRGEQFFGPGTRLTVL.

This clone has a single count. The chain recombines TRBV10-2 with TRBJ2-1; tentative D call: TRBD2 (7 bases). Germline V gene lookup returns CDR1 WSHSY and CDR2 SAAADI. This CDR3 is 15 amino acids long. The germline V and J ends were trimmed by 5 bases and 4 bases, with 15 bases remaining between them. The CDR3: CASSWMAGAYNEQFF. The CDR3 region has the DNA TGCGCCAGCAGTTGGATGGCGGGGGCGTACAATGAGCAGTTCTTC.